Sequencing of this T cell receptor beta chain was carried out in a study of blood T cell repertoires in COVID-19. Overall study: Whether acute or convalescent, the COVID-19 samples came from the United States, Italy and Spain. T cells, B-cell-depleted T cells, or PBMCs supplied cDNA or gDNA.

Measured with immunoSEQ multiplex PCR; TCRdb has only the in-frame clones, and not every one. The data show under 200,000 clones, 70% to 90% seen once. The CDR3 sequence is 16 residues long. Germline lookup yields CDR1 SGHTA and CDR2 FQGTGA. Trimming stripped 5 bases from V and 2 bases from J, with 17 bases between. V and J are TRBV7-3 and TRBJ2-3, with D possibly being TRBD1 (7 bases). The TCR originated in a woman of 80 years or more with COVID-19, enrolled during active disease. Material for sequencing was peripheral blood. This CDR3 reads CASSRGARGVTDTQYF. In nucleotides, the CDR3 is TGTGCCAGCAGCCGAGGGGCCAGGGGGGTCACAGATACGCAGTATTTT.